The T cell receptor beta chain described here comes from a study of spatial heterogeneity in lung cancer. Overall study results and limits: How many expanded intratumoral alpha and beta TCRs were present tracked the tumor mutation count, which was a count of nonsynonymous mutations.

The germline V gene has CDR1 SEHNR and CDR2 FQNEAQ (reference sequence). The V end was cut by 1 base, the J end by 4 bases, with 7 bases between. The CDR3 extends over 14 amino acids. TCRdb itself ran the 5' RACE reads through MiXCR, one entry per CDR3 protein. The profile shows around 100,000 distinct CDR3 sequences, around 4.3% of them singletons. This clonotype appeared many times. Its target is unknown. Time point of the sample: sample taken at primary tumor resection. Source: lung tumor tissue, taken at surgery. The gene calls are TRBV7-9 and TRBJ2-2; unclear D gene. The sequence derives from a male donor with early-stage non-small cell lung cancer. CDR3 amino acids: CASSLVSGTGELFF. CDR3 nucleotides: TGTGCCAGCAGCTTAGTTAGTGGCACCGGGGAGCTGTTTTTT. The full variable domain, completed using reference TRBV7-9 and TRBJ2-2, is DTGVSQNPRHKITKRGQNVTFRCDPISEHNRLYWYRQTLGQGPEFLTYFQNEAQLEKSRLLSDRFSAERPKGSFSTLEIQRTEQGDSAMYLCASSLVSGTGELFFGEGSRLTVL.